This paragraph covers one T cell receptor (beta chain) sequence. In assigning cohorts, the study relied on participant-reported clinical history. Within 2 weeks of study entry, exposed participants had contacted a PCR-confirmed or clinician-diagnosed COVID-19 case. Original analysis: Reference gene primer amplification gave nucleated cell count estimates. Assay: immunoSEQ multiplex PCR; the TCRdb copy retains only in-frame clones and omits some. Clone size and V and J calls were adopted from that table, with D and trimming inferred from the DNA. The sample shows roughly 320,000 clones, 90% to 95% of them seen only once. The sample comes from a study of blood T cell repertoires in COVID-19. The clonotype comes from a woman between 25 and 40 years old who had been exposed to COVID-19. Input material: PBMCs or T cells enriched from blood (not recorded which).

As DNA, the CDR3 is TGTGCCAGCAGCCAAGCACAGCAGTACTATGGCTACACCTTC. Its protein is CASSQAQQYYGYTF. The V call is TRBV14, the J call TRBJ1-2; D not certain. CDR1 is SGHDN, CDR2 FVKESK, per germline. V was clipped by 1 base and J by 3 bases, with 9 bases between them. This CDR3 contains 14 residues. The full variable domain, in which reference TRBV14 and TRBJ1-2 provide the parts outside the CDR3, is EAGVTQFPSHSVIEKGQTVTLRCDPISGHDNLYWYRRVMGKEIKFLLHFVKESKQDESGMPNNRFLAERTGGTYSTLKVQPAELEDSGVYFCASSQAQQYYGYTFGSGTRLTVV.